The entry that follows covers one TCR beta chain sequence. The identical CDR3 is also encoded by other nucleotide sequences in the sample. This sample was taken from a study of cytomegalovirus exposure and HLA in healthy donors. Trimming pared 6 bases from V and 1 base from J, leaving 9 bases between. The CDR3 spans 13 residues. Germline-derived CDR1 and CDR2 are SGHNT and YENEEA. PCR amplification relied on 60 Vbeta primers (plus 13 Jbeta primers). The method was immunoSEQ multiplex PCR; TCRdb's version includes in-frame clones alone and lacks a portion of them. Of under 150,000 clones detected, roughly a tenth appear once; the ten largest clones hold 1.8%.

The chain uses TRBV11-3 and TRBJ2-5; possible D gene TRBD2, 5 bases. Material: PBMCs. The source of this sequence is a male donor in good health and CMV-seronegative. The CDR3 DNA is TGTGCCAGCAGTCCCCGGGGCCAAGAGACCCAGTACTTC. This translates into CASSPRGQETQYF.